A selection of T cell receptor beta chains follows, all from one sample in a study of T cells after yellow fever vaccination. TCRdb reanalysed the 5' RACE reads using MiXCR and keeps one entry per CDR3 protein. The table has some 560,000 distinct CDR3 sequences, about a sixth seen once. Specimen: PBMCs, collected more than 4 days after the first yellow fever vaccination. These TCRs come from a young man who received the YFV17D yellow fever vaccine. Each CDR3 is given with its conserved first and last residue. Each record gives: clone size, D gene, J gene, CDR3 length, V gene, CDR3 protein, CDR3 DNA. A D gene is named only where the DNA matches it firmly. Clone size is not always given. Where it is, it says once, few, many or a class for expanded clones.

clone_size: NA; d_call: NA; j_call: TRBJ2-5; cdr3_length: 14; v_call: TRBV7-8; cdr3_aa: CASSSVRPGRTQYF; cdr3_nt: TGTGCCAGCAGCTCAGTCCGGCCAGGGCGGACCCAGTACTTC
clone_size: few; d_call: NA; j_call: TRBJ1-2; cdr3_length: 15; v_call: TRBV5-1; cdr3_aa: CASKDGSSISYGYTF; cdr3_nt: TGCGCCAGCAAAGACGGATCCTCGATTAGCTATGGCTACACCTTC
clone_size: few; d_call: NA; j_call: TRBJ1-5; cdr3_length: 15; v_call: TRBV7-2; cdr3_aa: CASSVRGYSNQPQHF; cdr3_nt: TGTGCCAGCAGCGTTCGGGGCTACAGCAATCAGCCCCAGCATTTT
clone_size: few; d_call: TRBD2; j_call: TRBJ2-3; cdr3_length: 13; v_call: TRBV7-9; cdr3_aa: CASSTSVTDTQYF; cdr3_nt: TGTGCCAGCAGCACTAGCGTTACAGATACGCAGTATTTT
clone_size: NA; d_call: NA; j_call: TRBJ1-3; cdr3_length: 18; v_call: TRBV4-1; cdr3_aa: CASSQDPPGRHSGNTIYF; cdr3_nt: TGCGCCAGCAGCCAAGATCCCCCTGGACGGCACTCTGGAAACACCATATATTTT
clone_size: few; d_call: NA; j_call: TRBJ2-4; cdr3_length: 15; v_call: TRBV4-1; cdr3_aa: CASRPGGRGKNIQYF; cdr3_nt: TGCGCCAGCAGGCCGGGGGGCAGGGGCAAAAACATTCAGTACTTC
clone_size: NA; d_call: NA; j_call: TRBJ1-6; cdr3_length: 15; v_call: TRBV12-3/TRBV12-4; cdr3_aa: CASSSRLNYNSPLHF; cdr3_nt: TGTGCCAGCAGTTCGCGACTAAACTATAATTCACCCCTCCACTTT
clone_size: NA; d_call: NA; j_call: TRBJ2-5; cdr3_length: 15; v_call: TRBV5-1; cdr3_aa: CASSSRGGYQETQYF; cdr3_nt: TGCGCCAGCAGTTCAAGGGGGGGGTACCAAGAGACCCAGTACTTC
clone_size: NA; d_call: TRBD1; j_call: TRBJ2-7; cdr3_length: 15; v_call: TRBV19; cdr3_aa: CASSPDRGREYEQYF; cdr3_nt: TGTGCCAGTAGCCCGGACAGGGGGCGAGAGTACGAGCAGTACTTC
clone_size: many; d_call: NA; j_call: TRBJ1-1; cdr3_length: 13; v_call: TRBV12-3/TRBV12-4; cdr3_aa: CASTLTGGTEAFF; cdr3_nt: TGTGCCAGCACCCTAACCGGGGGAACTGAAGCTTTCTTT
clone_size: NA; d_call: NA; j_call: TRBJ2-1; cdr3_length: 15; v_call: TRBV7-8; cdr3_aa: CASSLRSGSYNEQFF; cdr3_nt: TGTGCCAGCAGCTTACGGTCGGGGTCCTACAATGAGCAGTTCTTC
clone_size: few; d_call: NA; j_call: TRBJ2-5; cdr3_length: 13; v_call: TRBV10-3; cdr3_aa: CAIRAGRGETQYF; cdr3_nt: TGTGCCATCAGGGCAGGGCGTGGAGAGACCCAGTACTTC
clone_size: many; d_call: NA; j_call: TRBJ2-2; cdr3_length: 14; v_call: TRBV23-1; cdr3_aa: CAIPPQGNTGELFF; cdr3_nt: TGCGCCATTCCTCCCCAGGGGAACACCGGGGAGCTGTTTTTT
clone_size: few; d_call: NA; j_call: TRBJ1-1; cdr3_length: 16; v_call: TRBV14; cdr3_aa: CASSQAKGRVYTEAFF; cdr3_nt: TGTGCCAGCAGCCAAGCGAAGGGGCGCGTTTACACTGAAGCTTTCTTT
clone_size: few; d_call: NA; j_call: TRBJ1-2; cdr3_length: 11; v_call: TRBV29-1; cdr3_aa: CSVERGYGYTF; cdr3_nt: TGCAGCGTTGAACGGGGATATGGCTACACCTTC
clone_size: few; d_call: NA; j_call: TRBJ1-2; cdr3_length: 15; v_call: TRBV4-1; cdr3_aa: CASSQGTARIYGYTF; cdr3_nt: TGCGCCAGCAGCCAAGGGACAGCCCGAATCTATGGCTACACCTTC
clone_size: few; d_call: NA; j_call: TRBJ2-2; cdr3_length: 14; v_call: TRBV7-3; cdr3_aa: CASSRGTSTGELFF; cdr3_nt: TGTGCCAGCAGCCGGGGGACCTCCACCGGGGAGCTGTTTTTT
clone_size: few; d_call: TRBD2; j_call: TRBJ2-1; cdr3_length: 13; v_call: TRBV6-2/TRBV6-3; cdr3_aa: CASGPSGGVWQFF; cdr3_nt: TGTGCCAGCGGTCCTAGCGGGGGGGTTTGGCAGTTCTTC
clone_size: NA; d_call: TRBD1; j_call: TRBJ1-5; cdr3_length: 17; v_call: TRBV19; cdr3_aa: CASRPGQGAYSNQPQHF; cdr3_nt: TGTGCCAGTAGGCCGGGACAGGGGGCTTATAGCAATCAGCCCCAGCATTTT
clone_size: few; d_call: NA; j_call: TRBJ1-2; cdr3_length: 13; v_call: TRBV14; cdr3_aa: CASSHPGDYGYTF; cdr3_nt: TGTGCCAGCAGCCATCCGGGGGACTATGGCTACACCTTC
clone_size: few; d_call: NA; j_call: TRBJ2-1; cdr3_length: 13; v_call: TRBV20-1; cdr3_aa: CSARPGAGNEQFF; cdr3_nt: TGCAGTGCTAGGCCCGGGGCCGGCAATGAGCAGTTCTTC
clone_size: few; d_call: NA; j_call: TRBJ2-5; cdr3_length: 15; v_call: TRBV6-5; cdr3_aa: CASSYSTGSQETQYF; cdr3_nt: TGTGCCAGCAGTTACTCAACGGGTTCCCAAGAGACCCAGTACTTC
clone_size: NA; d_call: NA; j_call: TRBJ2-5; cdr3_length: 15; v_call: TRBV20-1; cdr3_aa: CSARDPRMDQETQYF; cdr3_nt: TGCAGTGCTAGAGATCCACGGATGGACCAAGAGACCCAGTACTTC
clone_size: few; d_call: NA; j_call: TRBJ1-6; cdr3_length: 13; v_call: TRBV12-3/TRBV12-4; cdr3_aa: CASSSPNNSPLHF; cdr3_nt: TGTGCCAGCAGTTCCCCAAATAATTCACCCCTCCACTTT
clone_size: few; d_call: NA; j_call: TRBJ2-7; cdr3_length: 13; v_call: TRBV5-6; cdr3_aa: CASSLTGLSEQYF; cdr3_nt: TGTGCCAGCAGCTTAACAGGTCTGAGCGAGCAGTACTTC
clone_size: once; d_call: NA; j_call: TRBJ2-1; cdr3_length: 16; v_call: TRBV4-1; cdr3_aa: CASSQDTASSYNEQFF; cdr3_nt: TGCGCCAGCAGCCAAGATACAGCTAGCTCCTACAATGAGCAGTTCTTC
clone_size: NA; d_call: NA; j_call: TRBJ2-1; cdr3_length: 14; v_call: TRBV24-1; cdr3_aa: CATSGQTGYNEQFF; cdr3_nt: TGTGCCACCAGTGGTCAAACCGGGTACAATGAGCAGTTCTTC
clone_size: few; d_call: NA; j_call: TRBJ1-3; cdr3_length: 15; v_call: TRBV12-3/TRBV12-4; cdr3_aa: CASSRSGFPGNTIYF; cdr3_nt: TGTGCCAGCAGTCGTTCAGGGTTCCCTGGAAACACCATATATTTT
clone_size: NA; d_call: NA; j_call: TRBJ1-2; cdr3_length: 16; v_call: TRBV5-1; cdr3_aa: CASSSTGFGLTEGYTF; cdr3_nt: TGCGCCAGCAGCAGCACAGGGTTTGGGCTGACGGAGGGCTACACCTTC
clone_size: few; d_call: NA; j_call: TRBJ2-3; cdr3_length: 16; v_call: TRBV24-1; cdr3_aa: CATSDTTGSGTDTQYF; cdr3_nt: TGTGCCACCAGTGACACCACGGGGTCAGGGACAGATACGCAGTATTTT
clone_size: few; d_call: NA; j_call: TRBJ1-2; cdr3_length: 12; v_call: TRBV6-2/TRBV6-3; cdr3_aa: CASRSRSLGYTF; cdr3_nt: TGTGCCAGCAGATCCAGGAGTCTCGGCTACACCTTC
clone_size: NA; d_call: TRBD1; j_call: TRBJ1-2; cdr3_length: 15; v_call: TRBV7-3; cdr3_aa: CASSPGTEVDYGYSF; cdr3_nt: TGTGCCAGCAGCCCCGGGACAGAAGTTGACTATGGCTACTCCTTC
clone_size: NA; d_call: NA; j_call: TRBJ2-2; cdr3_length: 14; v_call: TRBV7-9; cdr3_aa: CASSLALVSGELFF; cdr3_nt: TGTGCCAGCAGCTTAGCCTTGGTGTCCGGGGAGCTGTTTTTT
clone_size: NA; d_call: TRBD1; j_call: TRBJ2-1; cdr3_length: 16; v_call: TRBV5-1; cdr3_aa: CASSPGQGGIYNEQFF; cdr3_nt: TGCGCCAGCAGCCCGGGACAGGGGGGGATCTACAATGAGCAGTTCTTC
clone_size: many; d_call: NA; j_call: TRBJ1-1; cdr3_length: 12; v_call: TRBV12-3/TRBV12-4; cdr3_aa: CASTPGGTEAFF; cdr3_nt: TGTGCCAGCACCCCGGGGGGGACTGAAGCTTTCTTT
clone_size: NA; d_call: NA; j_call: TRBJ2-1; cdr3_length: 16; v_call: TRBV12-3/TRBV12-4; cdr3_aa: CASSFSLDNSYNERFF; cdr3_nt: TGTGCCAGCAGTTTTAGCTTGGATAACTCCTACAATGAGCGGTTCTTC
clone_size: NA; d_call: NA; j_call: TRBJ2-6; cdr3_length: 16; v_call: TRBV6-5; cdr3_aa: CASSFGPSSGANVLTF; cdr3_nt: TGTGCCAGCAGTTTCGGACCTAGCTCTGGGGCCAACGTCCTGACTTTC
clone_size: NA; d_call: TRBD1; j_call: TRBJ2-1; cdr3_length: 14; v_call: TRBV6-2/TRBV6-3; cdr3_aa: CASSYGTVYNEQFF; cdr3_nt: TGTGCCAGCAGTTACGGGACAGTATACAATGAGCAGTTCTTC